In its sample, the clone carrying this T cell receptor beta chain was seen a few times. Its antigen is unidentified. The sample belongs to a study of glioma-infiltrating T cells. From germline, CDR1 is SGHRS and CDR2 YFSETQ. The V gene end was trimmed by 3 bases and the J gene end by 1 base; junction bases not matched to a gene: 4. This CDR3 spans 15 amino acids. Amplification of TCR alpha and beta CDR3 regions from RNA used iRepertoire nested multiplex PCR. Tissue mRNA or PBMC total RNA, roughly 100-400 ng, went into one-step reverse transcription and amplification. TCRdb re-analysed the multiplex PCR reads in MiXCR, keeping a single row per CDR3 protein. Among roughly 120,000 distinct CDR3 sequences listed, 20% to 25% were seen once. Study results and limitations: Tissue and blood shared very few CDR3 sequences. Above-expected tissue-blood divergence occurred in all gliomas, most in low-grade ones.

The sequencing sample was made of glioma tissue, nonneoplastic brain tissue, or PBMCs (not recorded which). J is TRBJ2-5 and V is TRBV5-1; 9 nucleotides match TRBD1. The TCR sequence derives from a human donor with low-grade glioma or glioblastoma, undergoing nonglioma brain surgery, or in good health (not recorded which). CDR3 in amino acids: CASSSGQGAQETQYF. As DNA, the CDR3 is TGCGCCAGCAGCTCGGGACAGGGCGCCCAAGAGACCCAGTACTTC.